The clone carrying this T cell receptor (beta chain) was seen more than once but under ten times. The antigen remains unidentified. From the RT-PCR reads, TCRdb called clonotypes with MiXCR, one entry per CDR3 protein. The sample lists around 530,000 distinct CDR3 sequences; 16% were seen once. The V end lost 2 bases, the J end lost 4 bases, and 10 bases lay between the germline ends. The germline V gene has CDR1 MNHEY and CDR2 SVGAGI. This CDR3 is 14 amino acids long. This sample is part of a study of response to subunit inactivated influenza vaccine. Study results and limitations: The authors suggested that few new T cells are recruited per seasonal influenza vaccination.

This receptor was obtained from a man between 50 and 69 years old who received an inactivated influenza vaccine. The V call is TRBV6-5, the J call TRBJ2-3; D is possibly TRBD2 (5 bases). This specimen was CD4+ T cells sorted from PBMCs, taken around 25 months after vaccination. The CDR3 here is CASSYRRASDTQYF. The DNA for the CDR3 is TGTGCCAGCAGTTACAGGCGGGCTTCAGATACGCAGTATTTT.